The subject of this entry is one T cell receptor (beta chain). Its antigen is still unknown. These data come from a study of T cells in localized non-small cell lung cancer. V was trimmed by 2 bases and J by 7 bases, leaving 19 bases between them. The length of the CDR3 is 16 residues. The germline gives CDR1 MNHNS, CDR2 SASEGT. Clones were sequenced by immunoSEQ multiplex PCR, and TCRdb holds only the in-frame ones, with some missing. This sample has roughly 77,000 clones, with more than 75% found just once. Study-wide results and caveats: A higher density of T cells in blood coincided with extended overall survival. A median of around 60 clones ranked among the top 100 in tumor appeared in adjacent lung.

The sequence was obtained from a woman aged 35 to 70 with stage I squamous cell lung carcinoma. J is TRBJ2-3 and V is TRBV6-1; TRBD2 might be the D (5 bases). The sample consisted of peripheral blood, taken before any cancer treatment. CDR3 sequence: CASSESGVNRGNTQYF. The CDR3, as DNA: TGTGCCAGCAGTGAAAGTGGAGTCAACCGGGGTAATACGCAGTATTTT.